This TCR beta chain originates from a study of beta chain features in type 1 diabetes. Points from the study as a whole: Shortening that was moderate but significant affected the TCRB CDR3s of Type 1 diabetes patients in all four CD4+ subsets.

The study reverse transcribed the entire isolated RNA, so it sequenced expressed TCRB transcripts. Generated by immunoSEQ multiplex PCR, the TCRdb table keeps only in-frame clones and is missing some. This sample has around 260,000 clones, with around 21% found just once. Turning to this clone: Its specificity is unknown.

The authors sorted CD4+ naive, central memory, regulatory and stem cell-like memory cells via CD45RO/CCR7/CD25/CD127/CD95/CD27. The CDR3 is made up of 13 amino acids. Germline CDR1 is MNHEY and CDR2 is SVGAGI. V lost 6 bases to trimming and J lost 6 bases; unmatched junction nucleotides: 7. The chain is built from TRBV6-5 and TRBJ1-2; TRBD1 matches at 7 bases. The clonotype originates from a woman aged 40-49 years with type 1 diabetes. The material sequenced was naive CD4+ T cells from blood. The CDR3 DNA sequence: TGTGCCAGCAGGCCAGACAGGGACCATGGCTACACCTTC. The encoded protein is CASRPDRDHGYTF.